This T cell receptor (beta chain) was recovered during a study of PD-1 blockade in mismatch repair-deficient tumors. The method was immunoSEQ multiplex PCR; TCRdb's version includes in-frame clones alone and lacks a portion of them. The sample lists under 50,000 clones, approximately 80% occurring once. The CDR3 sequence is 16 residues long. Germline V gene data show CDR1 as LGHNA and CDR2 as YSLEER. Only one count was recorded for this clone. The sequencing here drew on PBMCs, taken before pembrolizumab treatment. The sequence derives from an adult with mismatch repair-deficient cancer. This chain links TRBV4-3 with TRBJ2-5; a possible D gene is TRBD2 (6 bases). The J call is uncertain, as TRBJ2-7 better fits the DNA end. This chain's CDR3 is CASSQDGGGVPYEQYF. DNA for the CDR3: TGCGCCAGCAGCCAAGATGGCGGAGGGGTCCCCTACGAGCAGTACTTC.